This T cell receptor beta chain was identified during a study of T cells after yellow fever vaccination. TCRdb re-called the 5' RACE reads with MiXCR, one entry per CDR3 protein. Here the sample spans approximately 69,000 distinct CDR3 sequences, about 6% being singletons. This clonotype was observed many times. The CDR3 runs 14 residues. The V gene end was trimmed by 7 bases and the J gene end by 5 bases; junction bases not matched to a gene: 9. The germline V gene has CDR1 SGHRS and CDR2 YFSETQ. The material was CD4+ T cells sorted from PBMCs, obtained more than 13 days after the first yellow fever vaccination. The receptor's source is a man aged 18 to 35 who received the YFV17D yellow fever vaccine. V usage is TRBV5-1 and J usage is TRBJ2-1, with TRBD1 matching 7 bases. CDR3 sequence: CASRSTGLDNEQFF. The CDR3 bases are TGCGCCAGCCGCTCGACAGGGCTGGACAATGAGCAGTTCTTC.